The 22 T cell receptor beta chains listed next were all sequenced from one sample in a study of OX40 agonist ivuxolimab in advanced cancers. Using immunoSEQ multiplex PCR, the repertoire was profiled, and TCRdb retains in-frame clones only, with some absent. Of around 70,000 clones listed, more than 65% are singletons. The sequencing used CD4+ or CD8+ T cells sorted from blood, collected in a trial of the OX40 agonist ivuxolimab. These receptors originate from an adult with an advanced solid tumor such as melanoma, head and neck, liver or kidney cancer.

The V and J genes are TRBV19 and TRBJ1-3, with D perhaps matching TRBD1 (5 bases). The CDR3 totals 14 residues. V was trimmed by 4 bases and J by 4 bases, leaving 11 bases between them. The germline V gene has CDR1 LNHDA and CDR2 SQIVND (reference sequence). CDR3 sequence reads: CASSTPGRGNTIYF. DNA of the CDR3: TGTGCCAGTAGTACGCCGGGACGCGGAAACACCATATATTTT.

Only a few counts were recorded for this clone. The chain carries TRBV5-1 and TRBJ2-5; 9 bases line up with TRBD1. CDR1 is SGHRS, CDR2 YFSETQ, per germline. The length of the CDR3 is 14 residues. V lost 4 bases and J lost 5; bases outside the gene matches: 6. DNA for the CDR3: TGCGCCAGCAGCAAGGGACAGGGCGGGGAGACCCAGTACTTC. It encodes CASSKGQGGETQYF.

J is TRBJ1-2 and V is TRBV13, with D uncertain. V dropped 2 bases and J dropped 7 bases, with 17 bases sitting between them. The CDR3 has 15 residues. Germline loops: CDR1 PRHDT, CDR2 FYEKMQ (reference sequence). The CDR3, as DNA: TGTGCCAGCAGCTTACTTGGAGGAGGGTTAGGTGGCTACACCTTC. This sequence encodes CASSLLGGGLGGYTF.

Regarding this clone: In the same sample, other DNA sequences code for this CDR3. The chain joins TRBV7-2 to TRBJ2-5; 7 nucleotides agree with TRBD2. CDR1 is SGHTA, CDR2 FQGNSA, per germline. J lost 5 bases, V lost 0 bases, and 6 bases had no gene match. The CDR3 length is 15 residues. CDR3 residues: CASSLAGQGGETQYF. As DNA, the CDR3 is TGTGCCAGCAGCTTAGCTGGCCAGGGAGGGGAGACCCAGTACTTC.

The rearrangement uses TRBV19 and TRBJ1-1; D is perhaps TRBD1 (6 bases). Trimming removed 6 bases from V and 5 bases from J, with 16 bases in between. Germline V gene lookup returns CDR1 LNHDA and CDR2 SQIVND (reference sequence). There are 14 residues in the CDR3. The CDR3 DNA reads as TGTGCCAGTAGCCCCCAGGGGCCGGGGACTGAAGCTTTCTTT. The encoded protein is CASSPQGPGTEAFF.

This chain links TRBV12-5 with TRBJ2-2, with D perhaps TRBD1 (6 bases). V was cut by 8 bases and J by 2 bases, with 12 bases left in between. The germline V gene encodes CDR1 LGHNT and CDR2 FRNRAP. The CDR3 is made up of 14 amino acids. The CDR3 protein is CASRPRGNTGELFF. Written as DNA, the CDR3 is TGTGCTAGTCGTCCCAGGGGAAACACCGGGGAGCTGTTTTTT.

The chain is built from TRBV7-2 and TRBJ2-5; 8 nucleotides align to TRBD1. The CDR3 loop spans 14 amino acids. V gave up 5 bases and J gave up 7 bases; unmatched junction bases: 9. CDR1 is SGHTA, CDR2 FQGNSA, per germline. In DNA, the CDR3 is TGTGCCAGCAGCCCGCCCGGACAGGGCGGGACCCAGTACTTC. Residues: CASSPPGQGGTQYF. Full variable domain (rest looked up from reference TRBV7-2 and TRBJ2-5): GAGVSQSPSNKVTEKGKDVELRCDPISGHTALYWYRQSLGQGLEFLIYFQGNSAPDKSGLPSDRFSAERTGGSVSTLTIQRTQQEDSAVYLCASSPPGQGGTQYFGPGTRLLVL.

V gene TRBV11-2 combines with J gene TRBJ2-7; D is tentatively TRBD1 or TRBD2 (5 bases each). Per the germline V gene, CDR1 is SGHAT and CDR2 is FQNNGV. The CDR3 totals 14 residues. V lost 1 base and J lost 0, with 7 bases in between. CDR3 region: CASSLGDLSYEQYF. The CDR3 bases are TGTGCCAGCAGCTTAGGGGACCTCTCCTACGAGCAGTACTTC.

The chain couples TRBV11-1 to TRBJ1-1; D is ambiguous. V was trimmed by 5 bases and J by 7 bases, leaving 8 bases between them. Germline CDR1 SGHAT, CDR2 FQDESV (reference sequence). There are 11 residues in the CDR3. CDR3 loop: CASSRTSEAFF. CDR3 sequence (DNA): TGTGCCAGCAGCCGTACAAGTGAAGCTTTCTTT.

The gene calls are TRBV7-9 and TRBJ2-3; 11 bases line up with TRBD2. Losses at the gene ends were 1 base for V and 4 bases for J; bases not matched to a gene: 4. CDR1 and CDR2 from the germline V gene are SEHNR and FQNEAQ (reference sequence). CDR3 length equals 16 residues. The CDR3 nucleotides read TGTGCCAGCAGCTTAGATACTAGCGGGGGTGCAGATACGCAGTATTTT. Protein sequence: CASSLDTSGGADTQYF.

In this sample, this clone turned up once. This sequence joins TRBV14 and TRBJ2-5; no clear D gene. V lost 1 base to trimming and J lost 4 bases, with 13 bases between them. Germline lookup yields CDR1 SGHDN and CDR2 FVKESK. CDR3 length: 15 residues. CDR3 nucleotide sequence: TGTGCCAGCAGCCAAGGCGCCTACCCCCTAGAGACCCAGTACTTC. It is translated as CASSQGAYPLETQYF.

This clone was observed a handful of times. J is TRBJ1-5 and V is TRBV2; the D is unclear. This CDR3 region has 13 residues. Germline V gene sequence: CDR1 SNHLY, CDR2 FYNNEI. With 6 bases removed from V and 9 bases from J, the gap between germline ends came to 15 bases. The CDR3 coding sequence is TGTGCCAGCAGGATGGGAGACGAATGGCCCCAGCATTTT. This codes for CASRMGDEWPQHF.

The gene calls are TRBV2 and TRBJ2-5, with D possibly being TRBD2 (6 bases). The CDR3 runs to 14 residues. Trimming stripped 3 bases from V and 3 bases from J, with 11 bases between. Germline V gene sequence: CDR1 SNHLY, CDR2 FYNNEI. DNA for the CDR3: TGTGCCAGCAGTGAGGGACTGCGGGAAGAGACCCAGTACTTC. Translation: CASSEGLREETQYF.

The chain combines TRBV5-1 with TRBJ2-7; 10 bases are a match to TRBD1. Trimming took 2 bases from V and 6 from J; bases not matched to a gene: 8. Looked up from germline, CDR1 is SGHRS and CDR2 is YFSETQ. The CDR3 runs to 15 residues. CDR3 bases: TGCGCCAGCAGCTTATGGACAGGGGGGGAGAGCGAGCAGTACTTC. It yields the protein CASSLWTGGESEQYF.

The CDR3 sequence: CASTYRPGDNDQPQHF. The CDR3 bases are TGTGCCAGCACATACAGACCCGGGGACAACGATCAGCCCCAGCATTTT. The chain combines TRBV7-6 with TRBJ1-5; perhaps TRBD1 as D (6 bases). Germline V lookup: CDR1 SGHVS, CDR2 FNYEAQ. The ends were cut back, 7 bases at V and 5 bases at J, with 21 bases in the middle. The CDR3 has 16 amino acids.

The chain employs TRBV4-1 and TRBJ2-2, with 9 bases identical to TRBD1. V trimming: 0 bases; J trimming: 4 bases; junction bases outside the gene matches: 9. CDR3 size: 18 residues. CDR1 is MGHRA, CDR2 YSYEKL, per germline. CDR3 sequence: CASSQESVQGAPTGELFF. CDR3 DNA sequence: TGCGCCAGCAGCCAAGAGTCGGTACAGGGGGCGCCCACCGGGGAGCTGTTTTTT.

The CDR3 loop reads CASSQDPSGGRNIQYF. DNA for the CDR3: TGTGCCAGCAGCCAAGATCCTAGCGGGGGGAGGAACATTCAGTACTTC. The rearrangement uses TRBV4-2 and TRBJ2-4, with TRBD2 matching 11 bases. CDR1 LGHNA and CDR2 YNFKEQ come from the germline V gene. The J segment lost 7 bases and the V segment lost 0 bases, leaving 5 bases of the junction unmatched. CDR3 length equals 16 residues.

The rearrangement uses TRBV5-1 and TRBJ1-4, with D tentatively TRBD1 (6 bases). In germline, CDR1 is SGHRS, CDR2 YFSETQ. The CDR3 has 15 residues. V lost 0 bases to trimming and J lost 5 bases, with 11 bases between them. Here the CDR3 reads CASSLVKGGNEKLFF. Written as DNA, the CDR3 is TGCGCCAGCAGCTTGGTCAAAGGGGGGAATGAAAAACTGTTTTTT.

This clone has only a few counts. This chain joins TRBV5-4 and TRBJ2-1; 9 nucleotides line up with TRBD1. Germline V gives CDR1 SGHNT, CDR2 YYREEE (reference sequence). This CDR3 has 13 amino acids. The ends lost 0 bases at V and 8 bases at J; junction bases unmatched: 0. The CDR3 loop reads CASSLGQGDEQFF. DNA of the CDR3: TGTGCCAGCAGCTTGGGACAGGGGGATGAGCAGTTCTTC.

The chain uses TRBV9 and TRBJ2-3; D perhaps matches TRBD2 (6 bases). Trimming took off 4 bases at V and 1 base at J, with 16 bases between the two ends. Germline lookup yields CDR1 SGDLS and CDR2 YYNGEE. The CDR3 runs to 16 residues. The CDR3 DNA is TGTGCCAGCAGCCCCGGTCTAGGAGGGGGCACAGATACGCAGTATTTT. This translates into CASSPGLGGGTDTQYF.

This chain links TRBV11-1 with TRBJ2-1; no reliable D call. V was shortened by 0 bases and J by 0 bases, with 6 bases between the two germline ends. The CDR3 is 15 residues long. CDR1 and CDR2 from the germline V gene are SGHAT and FQDESV (reference sequence). The DNA for the CDR3 is TGTGCCAGCAGCTTAGCTGGGTTCTCCTACAATGAGCAGTTCTTC. Its protein product is CASSLAGFSYNEQFF.

The chain links TRBV6-5 to TRBJ2-7, with TRBD1 matching 8 bases. CDR3 length: 15 residues. J lost 3 bases, V lost 6 bases, and 10 bases had no gene match. CDR1 is MNHEY and CDR2 is SVGAGI in the germline V gene. The DNA of the CDR3 is TGTGCCAGCAGCTATACCGGGACAGGAGGCTACGAGCAGTACTTC. Its translation: CASSYTGTGGYEQYF.